Reported below is one T cell receptor (beta chain). Its specificity is not known. This sample was included in a study of T cell responses to AZD1222 COVID-19 vaccine. Study-wide points: Sampling that yielded the repertoires occurred only after the peak T cell response. Spike-specific TCR breadth and depth both grew after two AZD1222 doses. Reports indicate that nearly half of spike-specific TCRs are directed at unmutated variant regions. Clonal diversity was possibly underestimated, and the donors were mostly white British, with more females.

V lost 3 bases and J lost 2, with 13 bases in between. Germline V gene sequence: CDR1 MNHNS, CDR2 SASEGT. The length of the CDR3 is 15 residues. TCRdb keeps only in-frame clones here, not all; method: immunoSEQ multiplex PCR. The sample gives around 130,000 clones, 92% of which show up once; roughly 4% is in the top ten. Sequences were derived from peripheral blood, sampled 28 days after the second AZD1222 dose. This receptor was taken from an adult who received the AZD1222 COVID-19 vaccine. The genes are TRBV6-1 and TRBJ2-5; no clear D gene. The CDR3 coding sequence is TGTGCCAGCAGTGACCCCCCTCTTGCGCAAGAGACCCAGTACTTC. It codes for CASSDPPLAQETQYF.